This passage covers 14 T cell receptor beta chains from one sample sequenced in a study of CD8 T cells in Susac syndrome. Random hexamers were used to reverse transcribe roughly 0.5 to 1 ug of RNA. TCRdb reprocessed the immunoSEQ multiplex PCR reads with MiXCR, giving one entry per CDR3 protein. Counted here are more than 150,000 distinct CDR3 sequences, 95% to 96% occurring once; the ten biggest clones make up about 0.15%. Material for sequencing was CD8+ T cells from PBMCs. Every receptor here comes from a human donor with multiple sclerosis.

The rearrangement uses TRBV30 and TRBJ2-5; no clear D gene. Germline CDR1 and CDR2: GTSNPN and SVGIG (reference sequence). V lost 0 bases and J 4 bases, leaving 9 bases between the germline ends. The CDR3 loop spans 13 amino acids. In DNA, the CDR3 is TGTGCCTGGAGTGTAATGTCTTTAGAGACCCAGTACTTC. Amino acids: CAWSVMSLETQYF.

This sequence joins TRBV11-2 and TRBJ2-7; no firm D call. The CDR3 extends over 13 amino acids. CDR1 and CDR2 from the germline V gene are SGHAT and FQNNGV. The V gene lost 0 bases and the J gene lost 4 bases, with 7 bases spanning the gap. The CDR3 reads CASSLDVRYEQYF. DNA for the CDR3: TGTGCCAGCAGCTTAGATGTTAGGTACGAGCAGTACTTC.

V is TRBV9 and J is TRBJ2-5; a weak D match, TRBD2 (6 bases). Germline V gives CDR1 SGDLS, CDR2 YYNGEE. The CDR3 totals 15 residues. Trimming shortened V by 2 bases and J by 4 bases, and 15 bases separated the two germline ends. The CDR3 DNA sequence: TGTGCCAGCAGCGTGACTAGGACAAGGGGAGAGACCCAGTACTTC. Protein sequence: CASSVTRTRGETQYF.

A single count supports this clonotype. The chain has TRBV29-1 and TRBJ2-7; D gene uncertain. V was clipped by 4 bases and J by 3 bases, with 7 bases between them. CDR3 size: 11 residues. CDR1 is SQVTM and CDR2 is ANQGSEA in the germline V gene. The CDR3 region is CSVVDSYEQYV. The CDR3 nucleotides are TGCAGCGTTGTGGATAGCTACGAGCAGTACGTC.

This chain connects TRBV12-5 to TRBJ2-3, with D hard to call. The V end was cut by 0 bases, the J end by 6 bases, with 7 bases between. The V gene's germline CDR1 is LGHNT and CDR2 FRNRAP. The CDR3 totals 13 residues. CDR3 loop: CASGLVLSDTQYF. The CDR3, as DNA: TGTGCTAGTGGTTTGGTACTCTCCGATACGCAGTATTTT.

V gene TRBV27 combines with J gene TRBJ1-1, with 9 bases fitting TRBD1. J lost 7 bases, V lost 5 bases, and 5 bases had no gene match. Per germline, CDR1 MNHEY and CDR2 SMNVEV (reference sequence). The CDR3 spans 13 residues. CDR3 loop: CASSTQGASEAFF. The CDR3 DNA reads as TGTGCCAGCAGTACACAGGGGGCGAGTGAAGCTTTCTTT.

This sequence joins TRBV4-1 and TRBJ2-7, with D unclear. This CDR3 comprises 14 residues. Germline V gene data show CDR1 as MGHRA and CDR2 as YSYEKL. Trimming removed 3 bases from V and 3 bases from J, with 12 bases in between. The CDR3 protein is CASSQGSSVYEQYF. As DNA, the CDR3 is TGCGCCAGCAGCCAGGGTTCCTCGGTCTACGAGCAGTACTTC.

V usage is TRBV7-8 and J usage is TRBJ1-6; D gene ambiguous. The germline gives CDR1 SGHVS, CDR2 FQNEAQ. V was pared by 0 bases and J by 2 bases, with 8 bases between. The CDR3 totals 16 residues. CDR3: CASSLARVTYNSPLHF. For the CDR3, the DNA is TGTGCCAGCAGCTTAGCCAGAGTGACCTATAATTCACCCCTCCACTTT.

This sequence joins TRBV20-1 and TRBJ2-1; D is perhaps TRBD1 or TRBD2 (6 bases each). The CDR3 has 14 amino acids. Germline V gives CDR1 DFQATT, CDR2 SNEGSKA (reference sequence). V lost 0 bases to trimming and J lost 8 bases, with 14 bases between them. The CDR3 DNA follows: TGCAGTGCTAGAGATGCGGAGGGGGGCTATGAGCAGTTCTTC. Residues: CSARDAEGGYEQFF.

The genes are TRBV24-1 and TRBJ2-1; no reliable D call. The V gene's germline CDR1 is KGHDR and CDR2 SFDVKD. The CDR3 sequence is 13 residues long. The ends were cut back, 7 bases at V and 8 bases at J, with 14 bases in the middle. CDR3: CATSAPTGYEQFF. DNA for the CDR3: TGTGCCACCAGCGCCCCCACGGGTTATGAGCAGTTCTTC.

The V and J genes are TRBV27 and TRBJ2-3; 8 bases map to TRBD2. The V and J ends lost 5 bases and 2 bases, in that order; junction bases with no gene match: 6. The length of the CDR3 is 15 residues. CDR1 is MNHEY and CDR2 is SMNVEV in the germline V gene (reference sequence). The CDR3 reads CASSPGLALTDTQYF. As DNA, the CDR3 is TGTGCCAGCAGTCCCGGACTAGCACTCACAGATACGCAGTATTTT.

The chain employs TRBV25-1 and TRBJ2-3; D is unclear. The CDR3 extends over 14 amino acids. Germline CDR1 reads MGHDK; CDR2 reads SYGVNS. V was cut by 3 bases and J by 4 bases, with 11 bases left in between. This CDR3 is CASSEGLPADTQYF. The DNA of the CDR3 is TGTGCCAGCAGTGAGGGTCTCCCGGCAGATACGCAGTATTTT.

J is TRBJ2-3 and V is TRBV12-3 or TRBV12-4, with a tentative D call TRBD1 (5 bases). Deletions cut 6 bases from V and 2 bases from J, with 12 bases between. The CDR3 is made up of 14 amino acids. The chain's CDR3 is CASSQGFNTDTQYF. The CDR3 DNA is TGTGCCAGCAGCCAGGGATTTAACACAGATACGCAGTATTTT.

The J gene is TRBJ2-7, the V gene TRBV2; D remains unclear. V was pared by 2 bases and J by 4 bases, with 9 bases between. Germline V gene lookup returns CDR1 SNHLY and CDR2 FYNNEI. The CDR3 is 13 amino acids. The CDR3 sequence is CASSENPDYEQYV. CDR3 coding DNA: TGTGCCAGCAGTGAAAACCCTGATTACGAGCAGTACGTC.